The 9 T cell receptor beta chains reported below all come from one sample, sequenced in a study of shared T cell receptors in the human thymus (dated by TCRdb to the early 2020s). Libraries were constructed by the immunoSEQ multiplex PCR assay. TCRdb re-hosts the immuneACCESS table, in-frame sequences only. Its copies lack some clones; in the studies checked, an unresolved V gene accounts for under half of them, and the cause for the rest is not known. This sample holds 540,000 or so clones; more than 75% were observed only once. The top ten constitute about 0.014% of the sample. The same sample was also studied in work on human thymus T cells.

The sample taken for sequencing was thymocytes. The receptors derive from a boy in the first two years of life with a congenital heart defect. Donor details come from another sample of the same person, matched by shared clones.

This chain links TRBV4-3 with TRBJ2-5, with D possibly TRBD1 on 5 matching bases. The V gene's germline CDR1 is LGHNA and CDR2 YSLEER. The CDR3 runs to 16 residues. V was trimmed by 2 bases and J by 2 bases, leaving 15 bases between them. CDR3 coding DNA: TGCGCCAGCAGCCAATCCGGACATAAGGTGCAAGAGACCCAGTACTTC. It yields the protein CASSQSGHKVQETQYF.

CDR3 amino acids: CASSSPGRALHEQYF. In nucleotides, the CDR3 is TGCGCCAGCAGCTCCCCTGGGAGGGCTTTGCACGAGCAGTACTTC. This rearrangement joins TRBV5-1 to TRBJ2-7; 7 bases line up with TRBD2. Germline V gene sequence: CDR1 SGHRS, CDR2 YFSETQ. Trimming took 3 bases from V and 5 from J; bases not matched to a gene: 11. The length of the CDR3 is 15 residues.

This clone was seen more than once but under ten times. This sequence joins TRBV6-1 and TRBJ2-7; TRBD2 might be the D (6 bases). CDR3 size: 13 residues. CDR1 is MNHNS, CDR2 SASEGT, per germline. V was shortened by 5 bases and J by 2 bases, with 10 bases between the two germline ends. The CDR3 nucleotides are TGTGCCAGCAGTATAGCGGAACCCTACGAGCAGTACTTC. This sequence encodes CASSIAEPYEQYF.

The CDR3 spells CASSDTNRGRNYGYTF. CDR3 in DNA: TGTGCCAGCAGCGACACGAACAGGGGGCGTAACTATGGCTACACCTTC. The rearrangement uses TRBV28 and TRBJ1-2; TRBD1 matches at 9 bases. CDR1 is MDHEN and CDR2 is SYDVKM in the germline V gene. The V and J ends lost 6 bases and 1 base, in that order; junction bases with no gene match: 9. This CDR3 has 16 residues.

The chain uses TRBV7-2 and TRBJ2-7; D unresolved. Germline V gives CDR1 SGHTA, CDR2 FQGNSA. Trimming left V 1 base short and J 5 bases short, with 9 bases between. The CDR3 covers 13 residues. As DNA, the CDR3 is TGTGCCAGCAGCTTAGGTGTCTGCGACGAGCAGTACTTC. Amino acid sequence: CASSLGVCDEQYF.

This chain connects TRBV10-2 to TRBJ1-3; weak D call: TRBD1 (5 bases). CDR3 length: 15 amino acids. Germline V gene lookup returns CDR1 WSHSY and CDR2 SAAADI. V shed 6 bases and J shed 10 bases, with 22 bases lying between them. CDR3 nucleotides: TGCGCCAGCAGCATGGACCTGGCGGGGGAAAATACCATATATTTT. As protein: CASSMDLAGENTIYF.

V is TRBV30 and J is TRBJ2-1, with 14 bases lining up with TRBD2. The length of the CDR3 is 19 residues. With V trimmed by 1 base and J by 6 bases, 14 bases remained unmatched. From germline, CDR1 is GTSNPN and CDR2 SVGIG (reference sequence). CDR3 sequence (DNA): TGTGCCTGGAGTGGGGGGACTAGCGGGAGACTAACCTCACGCAATGAGCAGTTCTTC. Protein product: CAWSGGTSGRLTSRNEQFF.

This clone was observed a handful of times. This rearrangement joins TRBV5-4 to TRBJ2-7, with 14 bases lining up with TRBD2. V shed 3 bases and J 1 base; nucleotides not matched to a gene: 6. Per germline, CDR1 SGHNT and CDR2 YYREEE (reference sequence). CDR3 length: 17 amino acids. The CDR3 region has the DNA TGTGCCAGCAGCTCCGGGACTAGCGGGAGTAGGTCCTACGAGCAGTACTTC. Translated, it gives CASSSGTSGSRSYEQYF.

The chain joins TRBV7-3 to TRBJ2-1, with 10 bases identical to TRBD2. Germline trimming cut 1 base from V and 4 bases from J; bases unmatched to any gene: 10. Per germline, CDR1 SGHTA and CDR2 FQGTGA. The CDR3 sequence is 18 residues long. The CDR3 sequence is CASSLSSASGRVYNEQFF. CDR3 DNA: TGTGCCAGCAGCTTAAGTTCGGCCAGCGGGAGGGTATACAATGAGCAGTTCTTC.